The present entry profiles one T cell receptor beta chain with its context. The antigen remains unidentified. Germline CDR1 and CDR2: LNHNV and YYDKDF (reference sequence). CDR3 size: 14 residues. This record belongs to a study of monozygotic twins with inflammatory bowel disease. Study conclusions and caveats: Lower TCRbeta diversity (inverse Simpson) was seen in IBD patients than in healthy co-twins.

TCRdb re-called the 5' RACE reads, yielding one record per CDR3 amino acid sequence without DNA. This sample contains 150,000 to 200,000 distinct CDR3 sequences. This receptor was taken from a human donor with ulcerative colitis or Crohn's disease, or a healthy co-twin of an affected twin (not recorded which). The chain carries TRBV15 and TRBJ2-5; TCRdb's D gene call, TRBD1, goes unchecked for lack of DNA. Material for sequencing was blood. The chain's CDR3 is CATSEMRGMETQYF.